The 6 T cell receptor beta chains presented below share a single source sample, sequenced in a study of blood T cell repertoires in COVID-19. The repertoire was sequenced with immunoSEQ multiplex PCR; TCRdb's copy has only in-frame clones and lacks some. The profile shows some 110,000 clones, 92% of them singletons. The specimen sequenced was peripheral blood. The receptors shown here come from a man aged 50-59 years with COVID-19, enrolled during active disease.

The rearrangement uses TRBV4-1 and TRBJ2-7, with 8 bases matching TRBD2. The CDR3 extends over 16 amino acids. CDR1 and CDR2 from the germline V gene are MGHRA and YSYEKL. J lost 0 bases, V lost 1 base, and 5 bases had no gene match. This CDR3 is CASSQGRGLASYEQYF. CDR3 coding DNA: TGCGCCAGCAGCCAAGGGAGAGGACTAGCCTCCTACGAGCAGTACTTC.

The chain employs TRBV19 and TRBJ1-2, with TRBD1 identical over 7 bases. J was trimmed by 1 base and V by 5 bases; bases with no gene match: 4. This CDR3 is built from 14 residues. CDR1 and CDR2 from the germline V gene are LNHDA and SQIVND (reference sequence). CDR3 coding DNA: TGTGCCAGTAGTCGGGACAGCCTTAACTATGGCTACACCTTC. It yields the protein CASSRDSLNYGYTF.

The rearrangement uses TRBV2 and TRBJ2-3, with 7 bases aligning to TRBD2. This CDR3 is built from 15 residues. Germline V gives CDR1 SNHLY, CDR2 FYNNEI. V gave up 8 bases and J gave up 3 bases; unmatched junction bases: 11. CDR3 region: CASATPRGSTDTQYF. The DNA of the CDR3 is TGTGCCAGCGCCACCCCTCGCGGGAGTACAGATACGCAGTATTTT.

CDR3 sequence reads: CASSQGQSMNTEAFF. The CDR3 DNA is TGCGCCAGCAGCCAGGGACAGAGCATGAACACTGAAGCTTTCTTT. The chain recombines TRBV5-1 with TRBJ1-1; 7 nucleotides line up with TRBD1. The CDR3 runs 15 residues. Per germline, CDR1 SGHRS and CDR2 YFSETQ. The V and J ends lost 4 bases and 0 bases, in that order; junction bases with no gene match: 6.

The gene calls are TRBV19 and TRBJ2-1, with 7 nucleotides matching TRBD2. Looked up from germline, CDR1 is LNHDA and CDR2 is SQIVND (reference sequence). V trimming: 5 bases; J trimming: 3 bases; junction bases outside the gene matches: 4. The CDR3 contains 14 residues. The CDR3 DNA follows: TGTGCCAGTAGTGCGGGAGAAGTCTACAATGAGCAGTTCTTC. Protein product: CASSAGEVYNEQFF.

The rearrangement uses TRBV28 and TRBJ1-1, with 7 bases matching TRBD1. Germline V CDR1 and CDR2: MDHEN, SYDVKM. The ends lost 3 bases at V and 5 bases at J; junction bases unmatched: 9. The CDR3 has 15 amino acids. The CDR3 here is CASSFLYRGRTEAFF. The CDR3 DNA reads TGTGCCAGCAGTTTTCTCTACAGGGGTAGGACTGAAGCTTTCTTT.